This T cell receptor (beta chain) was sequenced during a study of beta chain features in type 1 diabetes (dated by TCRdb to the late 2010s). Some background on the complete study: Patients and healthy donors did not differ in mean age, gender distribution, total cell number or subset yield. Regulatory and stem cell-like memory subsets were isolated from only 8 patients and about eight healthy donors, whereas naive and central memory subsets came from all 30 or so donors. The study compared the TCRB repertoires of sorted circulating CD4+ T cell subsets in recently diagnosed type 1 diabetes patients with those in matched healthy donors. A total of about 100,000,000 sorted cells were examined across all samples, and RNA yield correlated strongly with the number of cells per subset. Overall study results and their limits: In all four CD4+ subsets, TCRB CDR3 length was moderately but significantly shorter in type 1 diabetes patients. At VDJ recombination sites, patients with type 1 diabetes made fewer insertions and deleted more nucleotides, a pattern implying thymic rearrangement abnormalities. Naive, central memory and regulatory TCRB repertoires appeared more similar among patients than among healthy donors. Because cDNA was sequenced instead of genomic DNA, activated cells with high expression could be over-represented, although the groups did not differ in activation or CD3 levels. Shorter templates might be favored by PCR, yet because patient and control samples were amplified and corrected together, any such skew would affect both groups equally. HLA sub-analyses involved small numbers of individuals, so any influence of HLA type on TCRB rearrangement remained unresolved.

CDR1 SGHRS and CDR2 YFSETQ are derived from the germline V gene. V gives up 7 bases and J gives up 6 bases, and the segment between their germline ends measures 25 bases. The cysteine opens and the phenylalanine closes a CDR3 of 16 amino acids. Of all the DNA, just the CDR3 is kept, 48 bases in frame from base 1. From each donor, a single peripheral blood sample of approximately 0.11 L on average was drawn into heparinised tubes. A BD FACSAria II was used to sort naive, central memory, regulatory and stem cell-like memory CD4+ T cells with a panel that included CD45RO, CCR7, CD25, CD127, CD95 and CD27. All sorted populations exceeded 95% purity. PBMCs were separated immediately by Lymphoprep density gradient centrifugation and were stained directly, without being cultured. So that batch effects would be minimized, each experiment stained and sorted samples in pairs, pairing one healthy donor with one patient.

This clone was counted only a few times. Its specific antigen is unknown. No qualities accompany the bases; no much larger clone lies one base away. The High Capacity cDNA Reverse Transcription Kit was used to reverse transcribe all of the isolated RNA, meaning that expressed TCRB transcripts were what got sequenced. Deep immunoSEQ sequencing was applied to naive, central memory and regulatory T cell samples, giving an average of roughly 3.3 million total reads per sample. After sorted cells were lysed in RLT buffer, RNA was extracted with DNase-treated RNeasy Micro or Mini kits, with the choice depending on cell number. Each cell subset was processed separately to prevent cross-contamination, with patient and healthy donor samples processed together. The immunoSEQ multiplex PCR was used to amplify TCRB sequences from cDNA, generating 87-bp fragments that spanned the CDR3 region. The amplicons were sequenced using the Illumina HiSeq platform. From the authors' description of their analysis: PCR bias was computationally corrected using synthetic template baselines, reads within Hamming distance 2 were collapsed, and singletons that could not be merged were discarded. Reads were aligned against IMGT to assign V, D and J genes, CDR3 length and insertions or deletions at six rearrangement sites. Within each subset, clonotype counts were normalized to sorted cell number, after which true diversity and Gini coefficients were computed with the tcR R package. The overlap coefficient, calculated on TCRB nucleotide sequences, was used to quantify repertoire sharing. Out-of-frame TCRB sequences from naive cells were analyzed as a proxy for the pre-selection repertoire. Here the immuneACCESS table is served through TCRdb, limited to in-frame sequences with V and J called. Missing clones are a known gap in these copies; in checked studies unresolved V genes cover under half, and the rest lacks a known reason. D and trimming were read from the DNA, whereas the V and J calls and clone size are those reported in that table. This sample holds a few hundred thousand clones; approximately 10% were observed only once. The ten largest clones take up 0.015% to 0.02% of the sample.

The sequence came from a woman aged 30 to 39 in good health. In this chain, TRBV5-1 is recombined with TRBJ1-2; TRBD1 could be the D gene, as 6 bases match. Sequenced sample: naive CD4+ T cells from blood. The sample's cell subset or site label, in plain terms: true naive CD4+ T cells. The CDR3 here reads CASDQGGGPRRDGYTF. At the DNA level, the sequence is TGCGCCAGCGACCAAGGGGGGGGCCCCCGGCGGGATGGCTACACCTTC.